The next 7 T cell receptor beta chains were all read from a single sample in a study of molecular identifiers for immune sequencing clone quantification. TCRdb ran MiXCR on the PCR reads and lists one entry per CDR3 protein. The sample shows around 25,000 distinct CDR3 sequences, about a sixth of them seen only once. The sample consisted of naive CD8+ T cells from blood, with Jurkat cell RNA spiked in. Indicated subset: FACS-sorted CD8+CD4-CCR7+CD45RA+ naive T cells. All receptors come from a human donor in good health. Some libraries in this study had Jurkat cell RNA spiked in.

There are many counts of this clonotype. This chain connects TRBV4-3 to TRBJ2-6; TRBD1 matches at 7 bases. This CDR3 spans 17 amino acids. After removal of 4 bases from V and 0 bases from J, the junction contained 6 bases not matched to a gene. From germline, CDR1 is LGHNA and CDR2 YSLEER. DNA for the CDR3: TGCGCCAGCAGCCCAACAGGGGCCGGCTCTGGGGCCAACGTCCTGACTTTC. Protein product: CASSPTGAGSGANVLTF.

In its sample, this clonotype was seen many times. V and J are TRBV9 and TRBJ2-3; perhaps D is TRBD1 or TRBD2 (6 bases each). V lost 0 bases, J lost 1 base, and 9 bases lay in between. The CDR3 has 15 residues. Germline CDR1 and CDR2: SGDLS and YYNGEE. In DNA, the CDR3 is TGTGCCAGCAGCGTAGCCGGGGGCGGCACAGATACGCAGTATTTT. Its translation is CASSVAGGGTDTQYF.

This clonotype showed up many times. The rearrangement joins TRBV13 to TRBJ2-3, with a tentative D call TRBD2 (7 bases). Germline CDR1 is PRHDT and CDR2 is FYEKMQ (reference sequence). The CDR3 is 15 residues long. Trimming left V 5 bases short and J 1 base short, with 13 bases between. The CDR3 coding sequence is TGTGCCAGCAGCCCGGGGCGGGGGCGCACAGATACGCAGTATTTT. It is translated as CASSPGRGRTDTQYF.

Regarding this clonotype: A read error is possible here, since a much larger clone lies one base away. The chain carries TRBV28 and TRBJ2-7; 8 bases map to TRBD2. The CDR3 runs 14 residues. The trim removed 8 bases at V and 3 bases at J, leaving 9 bases unmatched. Germline CDR1 MDHEN, CDR2 SYDVKM. CDR3 nucleotide sequence: TGTGCCAGCGGACTAGCCCACCTCGGCTACGAGCAGTACTTC. This sequence encodes CASGLAHLGYEQYF. Drawing the rest from reference TRBV28 and TRBJ2-7, the complete variable domain is DVKVTQSSRYLVKRTGEKVFLECVQDMDHENMFWYRQDPGLGLRLIYFSYDVKMKEKGDIPEGYSVSREKKERFSLILESASTNQTSMYLCASGLAHLGYEQYFGPGTRLTVT.

This clonotype was observed at least ten times. This CDR3 is CAWSVGPGAHQPQHF. The DNA of the CDR3 is TGTGCCTGGAGTGTAGGACCAGGGGCTCATCAGCCCCAGCATTTT. This chain uses TRBV30 with TRBJ1-5, with D perhaps TRBD1 (6 bases). Germline values: CDR1 GTSNPN, CDR2 SVGIG (reference sequence). Deletions cut 0 bases from V and 5 bases from J, with 14 bases between. CDR3 length equals 15 residues.

This clonotype was seen ten or more times. The chain recombines TRBV4-3 with TRBJ1-1, with D uncertain. V was pared by 6 bases and J by 6 bases, with 14 bases between. The CDR3 totals 13 residues. CDR1 and CDR2 from the germline V gene are LGHNA and YSLEER. Written as DNA, the CDR3 is TGCGCCAGCAGGACTTCTAACCGCGCTGAAGCTTTCTTT. It is translated as CASRTSNRAEAFF.

This clonotype was picked up a small number of times. A much larger clone sits a single nucleotide away, making a read error possible. The DNA is left out, because the CDR3 cannot be placed on it with certainty; the CDR3 is given as TCRdb lists it. CDR3: CASSFAGGAYERYF. The rearrangement joins TRBV27 to TRBJ2-7; TRBD2, the table's D call, was not compared with the DNA. CDR1 is MNHEY and CDR2 is SMNVEV in the germline V gene (reference sequence). The CDR3 is 14 amino acids in total, end residues counted.